Sequencing of this TCR beta chain was carried out in a study of cytomegalovirus exposure and HLA in healthy donors. Study-level findings and limits: Among TCR beta chains, those listed as cytomegalovirus-associated numbered under 200. The study found most TCR sequences rare, yet found some public TCRs in many donors.

The assay was immunoSEQ multiplex PCR, and TCRdb's table has in-frame clones only and misses some. Among around 80,000 clones listed, roughly 95% were seen once. The ends lost 4 bases at V and 6 bases at J; junction bases unmatched: 1. CDR1 is SGHDT and CDR2 is YYEEEE in the germline V gene. CDR3 length: 13 amino acids. Notes on this clone: Its antigen is currently unknown.

An approximately 130-subject validation cohort, separate from the approximately 720-subject first cohort, supplied the donors. Sequenced sample: PBMCs. The source of this sequence is a woman between 18 and 29 years old in good health and CMV-seronegative. The chain carries TRBV5-6 and TRBJ2-1; 10 nucleotides line up with TRBD1. The CDR3 loop reads CASSRDRGNEQFF. DNA of the CDR3: TGTGCCAGCAGCCGGGACAGGGGCAATGAGCAGTTCTTC.